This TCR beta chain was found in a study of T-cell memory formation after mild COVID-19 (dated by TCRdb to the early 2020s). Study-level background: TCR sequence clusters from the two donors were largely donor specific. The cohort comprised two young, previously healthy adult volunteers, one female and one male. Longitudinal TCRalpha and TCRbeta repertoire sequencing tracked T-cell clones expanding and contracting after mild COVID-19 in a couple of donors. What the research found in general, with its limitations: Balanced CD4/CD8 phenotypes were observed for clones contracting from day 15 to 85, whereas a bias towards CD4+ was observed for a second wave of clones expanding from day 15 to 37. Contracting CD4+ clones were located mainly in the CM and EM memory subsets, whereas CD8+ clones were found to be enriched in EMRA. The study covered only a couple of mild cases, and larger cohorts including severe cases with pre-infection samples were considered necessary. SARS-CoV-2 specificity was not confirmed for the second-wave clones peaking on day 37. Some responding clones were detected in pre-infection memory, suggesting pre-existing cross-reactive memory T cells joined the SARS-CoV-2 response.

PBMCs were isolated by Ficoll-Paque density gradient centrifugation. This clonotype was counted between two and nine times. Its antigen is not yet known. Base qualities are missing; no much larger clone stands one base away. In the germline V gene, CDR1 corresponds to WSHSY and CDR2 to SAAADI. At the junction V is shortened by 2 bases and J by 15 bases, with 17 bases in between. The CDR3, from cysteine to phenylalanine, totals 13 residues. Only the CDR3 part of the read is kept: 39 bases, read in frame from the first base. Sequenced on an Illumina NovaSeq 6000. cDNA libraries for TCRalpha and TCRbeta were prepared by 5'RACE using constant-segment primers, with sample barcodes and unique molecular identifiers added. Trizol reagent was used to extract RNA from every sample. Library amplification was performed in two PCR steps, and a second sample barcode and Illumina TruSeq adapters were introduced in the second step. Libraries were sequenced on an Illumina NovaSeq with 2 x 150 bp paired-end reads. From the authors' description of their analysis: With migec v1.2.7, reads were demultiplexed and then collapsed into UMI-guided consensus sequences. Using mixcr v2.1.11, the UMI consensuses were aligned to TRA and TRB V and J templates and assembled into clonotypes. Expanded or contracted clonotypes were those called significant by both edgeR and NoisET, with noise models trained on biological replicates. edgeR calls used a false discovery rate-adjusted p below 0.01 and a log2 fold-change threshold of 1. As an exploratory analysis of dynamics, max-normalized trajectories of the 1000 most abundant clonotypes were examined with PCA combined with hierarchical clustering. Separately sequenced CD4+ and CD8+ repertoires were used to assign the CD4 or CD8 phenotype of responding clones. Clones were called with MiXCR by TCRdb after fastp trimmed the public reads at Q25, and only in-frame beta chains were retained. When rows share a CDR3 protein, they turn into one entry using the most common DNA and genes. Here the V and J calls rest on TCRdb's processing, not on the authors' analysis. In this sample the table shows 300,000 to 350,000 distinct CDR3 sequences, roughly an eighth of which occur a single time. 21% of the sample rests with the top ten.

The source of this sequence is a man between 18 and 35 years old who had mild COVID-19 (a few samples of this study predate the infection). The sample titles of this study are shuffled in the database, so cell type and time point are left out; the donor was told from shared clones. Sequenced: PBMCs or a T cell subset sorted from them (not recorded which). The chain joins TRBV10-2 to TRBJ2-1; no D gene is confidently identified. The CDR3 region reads CASSEQERRVRFF. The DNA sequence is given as TGCGCCAGCAGTGAGCAGGAGCGCCGCGTGCGGTTCTTC.